These T cell receptor beta chains were read from a single sample in a study of blood T cell repertoires in COVID-19. The repertoire was sequenced with immunoSEQ multiplex PCR; TCRdb's copy has only in-frame clones and lacks some. The sample holds about 140,000 clones, about 86% seen once. Sequencing used peripheral blood. The receptors were sampled from a woman in her fifties or sixties with acute or convalescent COVID-19. CDR3s include the opening cysteine and the closing phenylalanine or tryptophan. The D gene is left open where the match is weak. Size tells how often a clone was seen (once, few, many) or the class of an expanded clone, and some rows leave it out.

once	TRBJ2-3	TRBD2	TRBV19	CASSISGLAGRDTQYF	TGTGCCAGTAGTATAAGTGGACTAGCCGGTAGAGATACGCAGTATTTT
NA	TRBJ1-2	NA	TRBV30	CAWSVRDGYTF	TGTGCCTGGAGTGTGAGGGATGGCTACACCTTC
NA	TRBJ1-2	TRBD1	TRBV2	CASSVKRQGQNYGYTF	TGTGCCAGCAGTGTAAAAAGACAGGGGCAAAACTATGGCTACACCTTC
NA	TRBJ2-3	TRBD2	TRBV6-2/TRBV6-3	CASSPGLAGSHTDTDTQYF	TGTGCCAGCAGCCCGGGACTAGCGGGGTCGCATACGGATACAGATACGCAGTATTTT
NA	TRBJ2-2	NA	TRBV3-1/TRBV3-2	CASSQDDAGVMSGELFF	TGTGCCAGCAGCCAAGATGATGCAGGGGTTATGTCCGGGGAGCTGTTTTTT
few	TRBJ2-7	NA	TRBV7-2	CASSIGVTYEQYF	TGTGCCAGCAGCATAGGTGTAACTTACGAGCAGTACTTC
NA	TRBJ1-6	NA	TRBV27	CASSLGGVGSPLHF	TGTGCCAGCAGTTTGGGAGGGGTGGGTTCACCCCTCCACTTT
few	TRBJ1-5	NA	TRBV4-1	CASSQETGGRNQPQHF	TGCGCCAGCAGCCAAGAGACTGGGGGCAGGAATCAGCCCCAGCATTTT
NA	TRBJ2-7	TRBD2	TRBV3-1/TRBV3-2	CASSFLGRGGTYEQYF	TGTGCCAGCAGCTTCCTAGGGCGGGGGGGGACCTACGAGCAGTACTTC
NA	TRBJ2-3	NA	TRBV19	CASMPGDGTDTQYF	TGTGCCAGTATGCCAGGGGATGGTACAGATACGCAGTATTTT
NA	TRBJ2-5	TRBD2	TRBV5-1	CASSLPSGGLEETQYF	TGCGCCAGCAGCTTGCCTAGCGGGGGGCTAGAAGAGACCCAGTACTTC
NA	TRBJ2-2	TRBD1	TRBV5-4	CASSSQGRGELFF	TGTGCCAGCAGCTCACAGGGGCGCGGGGAGCTGTTTTTT
NA	TRBJ2-7	TRBD2	TRBV28	CASRGTSGFSEQYF	TGTGCCAGCAGGGGGACTAGCGGTTTTAGCGAGCAGTACTTC
NA	TRBJ2-7	NA	TRBV19	CASSAYRWGQGGEQYF	TGTGCCAGTAGTGCCTACCGGTGGGGCCAGGGAGGCGAGCAGTACTTC
NA	TRBJ1-1	NA	TRBV18	CASSPDSAAFF	TGTGCCAGCTCACCTGACTCGGCAGCTTTCTTT
NA	TRBJ1-2	TRBD1	TRBV5-4	CASSPMDRGFYGYTF	TGTGCCAGCAGCCCTATGGACAGGGGATTTTATGGCTACACCTTC
NA	TRBJ2-6	NA	TRBV12-3/TRBV12-4	CASSLPGANVLTF	TGTGCCAGCAGTCTCCCCGGGGCCAACGTCCTGACTTTC
NA	TRBJ1-6	TRBD1	TRBV25-1	CASSARDRAYSPLHF	TGTGCCAGCAGTGCCCGGGACAGGGCATATTCACCCCTCCACTTT
NA	TRBJ2-3	TRBD2	TRBV2	CASSGTTLAGANTQYF	TGTGCCAGCAGTGGAACGACCCTAGCGGGGGCTAATACGCAGTATTTT
NA	TRBJ1-2	NA	TRBV30	CAWSVLGQPTNYGYTF	TGTGCCTGGAGTGTACTAGGACAGCCTACTAACTATGGCTACACCTTC
NA	TRBJ1-6	NA	TRBV6-5	CASSLGDMGSPLHF	TGTGCCAGCAGTCTCGGGGACATGGGTTCGCCCCTCCACTTT
NA	TRBJ2-2	TRBD1	TRBV10-3	CAISDGTGGTGELFF	TGTGCCATCAGTGACGGGACAGGGGGCACCGGGGAGCTGTTTTTT
NA	TRBJ1-6	TRBD1	TRBV12-3/TRBV12-4	CASSFTGGAGLHF	TGTGCCAGCAGTTTTACAGGGGGCGCGGGACTCCACTTT
NA	TRBJ1-5	NA	TRBV21-1	CASSKDELDSNQPQHF	TGTGCCAGCAGCAAAGATGAGTTAGATAGCAATCAGCCCCAGCATTTT
NA	TRBJ2-2	TRBD1	TRBV4-3	CASSPDRTNTGELFF	TGCGCCAGCAGCCCGGACAGGACGAACACCGGGGAGCTGTTTTTT
NA	TRBJ2-3	TRBD2	TRBV6-5	CASSRLAGSTDTQYF	TGTGCCAGCAGTAGACTAGCGGGGAGCACAGATACGCAGTATTTT
NA	TRBJ1-4	NA	TRBV6-5	CASSYRAGFREKLFF	TGTGCCAGCAGTTACAGGGCAGGGTTTCGGGAAAAACTGTTTTTT
NA	TRBJ2-5	NA	TRBV29-1	CSVAFSQETQYF	TGCAGCGTTGCGTTCTCCCAAGAGACCCAGTACTTC
NA	TRBJ2-5	TRBD2	TRBV6-1	CASSDMRGGHRETQYF	TGTGCCAGCAGTGATATGCGGGGGGGCCACAGAGAGACCCAGTACTTC
NA	TRBJ2-7	NA	TRBV3-1/TRBV3-2	CASSQGLVYEQYF	TGTGCCAGCAGCCAAGGACTGGTCTACGAGCAGTACTTC
NA	TRBJ1-5	TRBD1	TRBV14	CASSITGGQPQHF	TGTGCCAGCAGCATAACAGGGGGTCAGCCCCAGCATTTT
NA	TRBJ2-2	NA	TRBV10-2	CASSGRGGGLNTGELFF	TGCGCCAGCAGTGGGCGAGGCGGGGGCCTGAACACCGGGGAGCTGTTTTTT
NA	TRBJ2-4	NA	TRBV14	CASSPKIERKNIQYF	TGTGCCAGCAGCCCCAAGATTGAGAGGAAAAACATTCAGTACTTC
NA	TRBJ1-2	NA	TRBV2	CASTELPINGYTF	TGTGCCAGCACCGAACTGCCGATAAATGGCTACACCTTC
NA	TRBJ1-2	TRBD1	TRBV7-9	CASSSTGVIYGYTF	TGTGCCAGCAGCTCGACAGGGGTAATCTATGGCTACACCTTC
NA	TRBJ2-2	TRBD2	TRBV30	CAWSLGRGISGELFF	TGTGCCTGGAGCCTCGGGAGGGGAATATCCGGGGAGCTGTTTTTT
NA	TRBJ2-3	TRBD2	TRBV10-2	CASSPGLEPDTQYF	TGCGCCAGCAGTCCGGGACTAGAGCCAGATACGCAGTATTTT
once	TRBJ2-3	NA	TRBV9	CASSVDNGGADTQYF	TGTGCCAGCAGCGTAGACAACGGCGGGGCAGATACGCAGTATTTT
NA	TRBJ1-1	NA	TRBV5-4	CASSLATGINTEAFF	TGTGCCAGCAGCTTGGCCACAGGGATAAACACTGAAGCTTTCTTT
few	TRBJ2-2	NA	TRBV20-1	CSASPRSGTGELFF	TGCAGTGCGAGTCCCCGGTCGGGCACCGGGGAGCTGTTTTTT
once	TRBJ1-1	NA	TRBV7-6	CASSPPGHSWDTEAFF	TGTGCCAGCAGCCCACCCGGACATTCTTGGGACACTGAAGCTTTCTTT
NA	TRBJ2-1	NA	TRBV7-9	CASSTTEPVRFTDNEQFF	TGTGCCAGCAGCACCACAGAGCCCGTTAGGTTTACTGACAATGAGCAGTTCTTC
many	TRBJ1-3	NA	TRBV9	CASSVNSGNTIYF	TGTGCCAGCAGCGTTAACTCTGGAAACACCATATATTTT
few	TRBJ1-6	NA	TRBV6-6	CASSRSPGGRNSPLHF	TGTGCCAGCAGTCGATCCCCGGGGGGAAGAAATTCACCCCTCCACTTT
NA	TRBJ2-5	TRBD1	TRBV5-1	CASSPPTGLQETQYF	TGCGCCAGCAGCCCCCCGACAGGGTTGCAAGAGACCCAGTACTTC
NA	TRBJ1-1	TRBD1	TRBV5-4	CASSLRQGGDMNTEAFF	TGTGCCAGCAGCTTGCGTCAGGGGGGCGATATGAACACTGAAGCTTTCTTT
NA	TRBJ1-2	TRBD1	TRBV19	CASRKTRQGLYGYTF	TGTGCCAGTAGAAAAACTCGACAGGGCCTCTATGGCTACACCTTC
few	TRBJ2-1	TRBD2	TRBV27	CASSLPTGTSTYNEQFF	TGTGCCAGCAGTCTCCCCACCGGGACTAGCACCTACAATGAGCAGTTCTTC
NA	TRBJ2-3	NA	TRBV6-5	CASSYLTNTDTQYF	TGTGCCAGCAGTTACCTGACTAACACAGATACGCAGTATTTT
few	TRBJ2-3	TRBD2	TRBV9	CASSILAGASTDTQYF	TGTGCCAGCAGTATACTAGCGGGGGCTAGCACAGATACGCAGTATTTT
NA	TRBJ1-2	NA	TRBV13	CASSLGVDGYTF	TGTGCCAGCAGCTTAGGCGTCGATGGCTACACCTTC
NA	TRBJ1-4	NA	TRBV5-1	CASSLIGGATNEKLFF	TGCGCCAGCAGCTTGATTGGAGGGGCAACTAATGAAAAACTGTTTTTT
NA	TRBJ2-3	TRBD2	TRBV6-5	CASGSGEGNTDTQYF	TGTGCCAGCGGAAGCGGGGAGGGAAACACAGATACGCAGTATTTT
NA	TRBJ2-1	NA	TRBV19	CASSIDTQSSYNEQFF	TGTGCCAGTAGTATAGACACTCAAAGCTCCTACAATGAGCAGTTCTTC
NA	TRBJ2-3	TRBD2	TRBV29-1	CSVDERGADTQYF	TGCAGCGTTGATGAGCGGGGGGCAGATACGCAGTATTTT
NA	TRBJ1-2	TRBD1	TRBV5-1	CASRPGGASYGYTF	TGCGCCAGCAGGCCAGGGGGCGCGAGCTATGGCTACACCTTC
NA	TRBJ1-4	NA	TRBV28	CASWGSANEKLFF	TGTGCCAGCTGGGGCAGCGCTAATGAAAAACTGTTTTTT
once	TRBJ1-3	NA	TRBV5-1	CASSGGTAGFGNTIYF	TGCGCCAGCAGCGGAGGGACCGCAGGCTTTGGAAACACCATATATTTT
NA	TRBJ2-2	TRBD1	TRBV7-9	CATPRQGPGELFF	TGTGCCACCCCGCGACAGGGTCCCGGGGAGCTGTTTTTT